A single T cell receptor (beta chain) is shown here with its context. This record comes from a study of glioma-infiltrating T cells after dendritic cell vaccination. The CDR3 runs to 15 residues. CDR1 SQVTM and CDR2 ANQGSEA come from the germline V gene. The V gene end was trimmed by 7 bases and the J gene end by 8 bases; junction bases not matched to a gene: 18. As for time point: after dendritic cell vaccination, including at tumor progression/relapse. Fresh-frozen tumor tissue and more than two years of survival data were available for all. Sequencing used immunoSEQ multiplex PCR; TCRdb keeps in-frame clones, though not all of them. The data show roughly 85,000 clones, around 84% seen once.

The V call is TRBV29-1, the J call TRBJ1-1, with 8 nucleotides matching TRBD1. The material sequenced was blood, taken after dendritic cell vaccination. The source of this sequence is a human donor with glioblastoma. DNA of the CDR3: TGCAGCGCGACGGGACAGGCAATAGCCCGCACCGAAGCTTTCTTT. Protein: CSATGQAIARTEAFF. The variable domain in full, completed from reference TRBV29-1 and TRBJ1-1, reads SAVISQKPSRDICQRGTSLTIQCQVDSQVTMMFWYRQQPGQSLTLIATANQGSEATYESGFVIDKFPISRPNLTFSTLTVSNMSPEDSSIYLCSATGQAIARTEAFFGQGTRLTVV.